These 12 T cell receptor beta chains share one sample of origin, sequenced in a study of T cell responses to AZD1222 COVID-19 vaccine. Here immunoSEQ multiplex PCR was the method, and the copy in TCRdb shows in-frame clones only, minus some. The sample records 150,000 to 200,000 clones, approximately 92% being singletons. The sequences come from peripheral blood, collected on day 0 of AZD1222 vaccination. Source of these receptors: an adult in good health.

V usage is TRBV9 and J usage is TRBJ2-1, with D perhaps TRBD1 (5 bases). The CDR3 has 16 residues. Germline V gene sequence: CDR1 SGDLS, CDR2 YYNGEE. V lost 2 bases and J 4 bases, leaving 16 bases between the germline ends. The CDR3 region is CASSVDSVPPYNEQFF. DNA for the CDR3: TGTGCCAGCAGCGTCGACAGCGTGCCCCCGTACAATGAGCAGTTCTTC.

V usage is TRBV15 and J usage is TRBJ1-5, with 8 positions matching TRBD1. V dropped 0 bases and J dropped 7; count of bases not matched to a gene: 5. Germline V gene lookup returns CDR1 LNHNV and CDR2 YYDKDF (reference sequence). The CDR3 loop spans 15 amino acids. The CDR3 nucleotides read TGTGCCACCAGCAGAGATCGACAGGGGTGGCAGCCCCAGCATTTT. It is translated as CATSRDRQGWQPQHF.

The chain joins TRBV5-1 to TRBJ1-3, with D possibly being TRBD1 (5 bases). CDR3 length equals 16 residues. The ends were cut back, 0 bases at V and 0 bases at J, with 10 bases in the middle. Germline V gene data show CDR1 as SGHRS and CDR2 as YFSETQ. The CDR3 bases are TGCGCCAGCAGCTTGGTCGACAGCCTCTCTGGAAACACCATATATTTT. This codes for CASSLVDSLSGNTIYF.

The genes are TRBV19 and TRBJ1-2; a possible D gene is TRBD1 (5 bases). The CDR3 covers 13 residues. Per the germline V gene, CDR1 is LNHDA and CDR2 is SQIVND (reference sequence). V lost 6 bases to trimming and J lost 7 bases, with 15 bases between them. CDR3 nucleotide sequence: TGTGCCAGTAGACAGGTGGGCGCGGCTGGCTACACCTTC. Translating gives CASRQVGAAGYTF.

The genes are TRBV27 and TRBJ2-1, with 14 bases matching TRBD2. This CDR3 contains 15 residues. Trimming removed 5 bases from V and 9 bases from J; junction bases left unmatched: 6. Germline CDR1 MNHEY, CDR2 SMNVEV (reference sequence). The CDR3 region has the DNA TGTGCCAGCAGTGTGACTAGCGGGGGGGAAGGTGAGCAGTTCTTC. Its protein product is CASSVTSGGEGEQFF.

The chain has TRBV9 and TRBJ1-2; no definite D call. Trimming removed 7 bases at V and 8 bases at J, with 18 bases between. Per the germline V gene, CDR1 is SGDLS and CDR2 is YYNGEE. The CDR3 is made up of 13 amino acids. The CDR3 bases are TGTGCCAGCTCAAGGGCCCTGGGCGGCGGCTACACCTTC. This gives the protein CASSRALGGGYTF.

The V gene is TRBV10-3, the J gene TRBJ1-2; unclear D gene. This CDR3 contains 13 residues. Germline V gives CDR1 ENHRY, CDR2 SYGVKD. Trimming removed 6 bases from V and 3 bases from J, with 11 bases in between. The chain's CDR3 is CAISTGEDYGYTF. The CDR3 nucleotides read TGTGCCATCAGCACTGGGGAGGACTATGGCTACACCTTC.

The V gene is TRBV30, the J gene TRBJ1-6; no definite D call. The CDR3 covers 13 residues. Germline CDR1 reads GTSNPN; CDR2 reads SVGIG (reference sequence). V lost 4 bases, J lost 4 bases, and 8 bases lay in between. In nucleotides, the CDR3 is TGTGCCTGGAACCGGGAGTATAATTCACCCCTCCACTTT. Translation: CAWNREYNSPLHF.

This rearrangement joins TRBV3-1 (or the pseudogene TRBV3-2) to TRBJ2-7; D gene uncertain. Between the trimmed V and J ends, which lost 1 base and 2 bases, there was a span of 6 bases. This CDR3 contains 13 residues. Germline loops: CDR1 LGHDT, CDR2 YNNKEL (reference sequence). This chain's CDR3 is CASSQGPPYEQYF. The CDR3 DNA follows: TGTGCCAGCAGCCAAGGTCCTCCCTACGAGCAGTACTTC.

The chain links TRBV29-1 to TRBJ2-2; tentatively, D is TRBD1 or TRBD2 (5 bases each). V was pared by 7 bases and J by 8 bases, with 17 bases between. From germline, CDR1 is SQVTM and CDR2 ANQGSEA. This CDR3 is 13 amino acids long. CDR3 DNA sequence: TGCAGCGCCGGGACCCTCAGGGTGGGGGAGCTGTTTTTT. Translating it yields CSAGTLRVGELFF.

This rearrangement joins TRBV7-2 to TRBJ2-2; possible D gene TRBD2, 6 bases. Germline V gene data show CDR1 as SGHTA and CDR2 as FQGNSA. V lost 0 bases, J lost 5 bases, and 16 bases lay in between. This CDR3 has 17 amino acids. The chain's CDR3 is CASSLASGLGKTGELFF. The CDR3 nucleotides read TGTGCCAGCAGCTTAGCCTCGGGACTGGGAAAGACCGGGGAGCTGTTTTTT.

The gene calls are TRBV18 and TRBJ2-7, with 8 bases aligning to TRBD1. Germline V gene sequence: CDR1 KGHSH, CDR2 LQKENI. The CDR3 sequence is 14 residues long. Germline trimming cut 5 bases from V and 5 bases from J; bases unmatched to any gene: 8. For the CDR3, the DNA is TGTGCCAGCTCAAAAGCGACAGGGGTCAACGAGCAGTACTTC. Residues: CASSKATGVNEQYF. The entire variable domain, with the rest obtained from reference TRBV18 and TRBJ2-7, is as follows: NAGVMQNPRHLVRRRGQEARLRCSPMKGHSHVYWYRQLPEEGLKFMVYLQKENIIDESGMPKERFSAEFPKEGPSILRIQQVVRGDSAAYFCASSKATGVNEQYFGPGTRLTVT.